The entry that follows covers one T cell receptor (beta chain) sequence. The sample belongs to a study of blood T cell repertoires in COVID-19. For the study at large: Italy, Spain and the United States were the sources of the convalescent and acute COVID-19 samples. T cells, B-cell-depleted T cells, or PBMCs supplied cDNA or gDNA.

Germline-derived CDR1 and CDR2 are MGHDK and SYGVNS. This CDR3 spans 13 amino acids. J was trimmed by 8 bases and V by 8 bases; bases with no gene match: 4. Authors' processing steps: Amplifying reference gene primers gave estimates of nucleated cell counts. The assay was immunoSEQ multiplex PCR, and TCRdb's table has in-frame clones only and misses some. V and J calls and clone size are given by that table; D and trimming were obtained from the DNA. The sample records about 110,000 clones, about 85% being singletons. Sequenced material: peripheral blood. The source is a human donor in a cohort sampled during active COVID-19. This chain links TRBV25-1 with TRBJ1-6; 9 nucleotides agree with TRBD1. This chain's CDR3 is CASRDRVDSPLHF. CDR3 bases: TGTGCCAGCCGGGACAGGGTCGATTCACCCCTCCACTTT.